This TCR beta chain was captured in a study of blood T cell repertoires in COVID-19. Measured with immunoSEQ multiplex PCR; TCRdb has only the in-frame clones, and not every one. This sample has fewer than 400,000 clones, with approximately 81% found just once. The CDR3 contains 17 residues. CDR1 and CDR2 (germline): KGHSH, LQKENI. Trimming pared 3 bases from V and 0 bases from J, leaving 15 bases between. Sequenced material: PBMCs or T cells enriched from blood (not recorded which). The chain employs TRBV18 and TRBJ1-3; D unclear. This clonotype was sampled from a woman aged 25 to 45 who had been exposed to COVID-19. The CDR3 loop is CASSPPPVALSGNTIYF. As DNA, the CDR3 is TGTGCCAGCTCACCTCCTCCGGTTGCTCTCTCTGGAAACACCATATATTTT.